This paragraph covers one T cell receptor beta chain sequence. Its specificity is not known. The data were obtained in a study of Ad26.COV2.S vaccination and SARS-CoV-2 variants. At the level of the study: Into the muscle, Ad26.COV2.S was dosed once or twice, 56 days apart. General study results and limits: There was a possibility that the TCR breadth and depth analyses underestimated total T cell responses.

The protocol was immunoSEQ multiplex PCR, while the TCRdb copy is restricted to in-frame clones and leaves out a portion. This sample has 440,000 or so clones; 89% occur once, and the top ten carry more than 1.5%. The treatment here: around 19 received Ad26.COV2.S at low or high dose, single or two shots; roughly 5 received placebo; per-sample allocation not given. Samples analyzed were those drawn on day 63 after the first vaccine or placebo injection. The vaccine antigen was prefusion-stabilized Wuhan SARS-CoV-2 spike. Trimming left V 1 base short and J 6 bases short, with 16 bases between. Germline values: CDR1 SGDLS, CDR2 YYNGEE. The CDR3 length is 15 residues.

Material: peripheral blood, obtained in a trial of Ad26.COV2.S vaccine versus placebo. The TCR originated in a person between 18 and 65 years old who received the Ad26.COV2.S COVID-19 vaccine or a placebo. V gene TRBV9 combines with J gene TRBJ1-2, with D possibly TRBD1 on 5 matching bases. The CDR3 reads CASSVSLGTLNGYTF. CDR3 nucleotide sequence: TGTGCCAGCAGCGTATCCCTCGGGACTCTGAATGGCTACACCTTC.